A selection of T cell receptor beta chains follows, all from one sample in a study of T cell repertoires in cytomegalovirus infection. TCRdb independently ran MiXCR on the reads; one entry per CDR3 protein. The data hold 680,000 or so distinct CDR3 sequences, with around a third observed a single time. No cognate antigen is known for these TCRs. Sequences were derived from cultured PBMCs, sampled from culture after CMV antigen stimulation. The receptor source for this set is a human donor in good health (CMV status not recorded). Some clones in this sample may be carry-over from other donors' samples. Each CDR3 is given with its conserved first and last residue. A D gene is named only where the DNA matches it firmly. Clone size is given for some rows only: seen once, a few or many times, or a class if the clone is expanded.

cdr3_aa: CASIDDRPPNEKLFF; cdr3_nt: TGTGCCAGCATCGACGACAGACCACCGAATGAAAAACTGTTTTTT; clone_size: few; v_call: TRBV2; d_call: .; cdr3_length: 15; j_call: TRBJ1-4
cdr3_aa: CASSQDVQGQETQYF; cdr3_nt: TGCGCCAGCAGCCAAGACGTGCAGGGCCAAGAGACCCAGTACTTC; clone_size: few; v_call: TRBV4-3; d_call: .; cdr3_length: 15; j_call: TRBJ2-5
cdr3_aa: CASSYDPGLTHSGANVLTF; cdr3_nt: TGTGCCAGCAGCTACGACCCGGGACTGACTCACTCTGGGGCCAACGTCCTGACTTTC; clone_size: .; v_call: TRBV7-6; d_call: .; cdr3_length: 19; j_call: TRBJ2-6
cdr3_aa: CASLSRPNTEAFF; cdr3_nt: TGTGCCAGCTTATCAAGGCCAAACACTGAAGCTTTCTTT; clone_size: many; v_call: TRBV12-3/TRBV12-4; d_call: .; cdr3_length: 13; j_call: TRBJ1-1
cdr3_aa: CASSLESGGGYGYTF; cdr3_nt: TGTGCCAGCAGCTTAGAGTCAGGCGGTGGCTATGGCTACACCTTC; clone_size: few; v_call: TRBV7-6; d_call: .; cdr3_length: 15; j_call: TRBJ1-2
cdr3_aa: CASTYSGAQFYTF; cdr3_nt: TGTGCCAGCACCTATTCGGGGGCCCAATTCTACACCTTC; clone_size: few; v_call: TRBV7-9; d_call: .; cdr3_length: 13; j_call: TRBJ1-2
cdr3_aa: CASSFQTGGPIDTQYF; cdr3_nt: TGTGCCAGCAGCTTCCAAACGGGGGGCCCCATAGATACGCAGTATTTT; clone_size: many; v_call: TRBV7-2; d_call: .; cdr3_length: 16; j_call: TRBJ2-3
cdr3_aa: CASSLGLLETQYF; cdr3_nt: TGTGCCAGCAGCTTAGGGTTGCTAGAGACCCAGTACTTC; clone_size: few; v_call: TRBV7-2; d_call: .; cdr3_length: 13; j_call: TRBJ2-5
cdr3_aa: CASRGMIETTGLSDEQFF; cdr3_nt: TGTGCCAGCAGGGGGATGATCGAGACGACAGGGCTTAGCGATGAGCAGTTCTTC; clone_size: .; v_call: TRBV6-6; d_call: TRBD1; cdr3_length: 18; j_call: TRBJ2-1
cdr3_aa: CASSELAGGGETQYF; cdr3_nt: TGTGCCAGCAGTGAACTAGCGGGGGGCGGTGAGACCCAGTACTTC; clone_size: few; v_call: TRBV28; d_call: TRBD2; cdr3_length: 15; j_call: TRBJ2-5
cdr3_aa: CASGDRGLTEAFF; cdr3_nt: TGTGCCAGCGGAGACAGGGGATTGACTGAAGCTTTCTTT; clone_size: few; v_call: TRBV6-1; d_call: TRBD1; cdr3_length: 13; j_call: TRBJ1-1
cdr3_aa: CASSVGTGMNQPQHF; cdr3_nt: TGTGCCAGCAGCGTGGGGACAGGGATGAATCAGCCCCAGCATTTT; clone_size: .; v_call: TRBV12-3/TRBV12-4; d_call: TRBD1; cdr3_length: 15; j_call: TRBJ1-5
cdr3_aa: CSARADRTLYNEQFF; cdr3_nt: TGCAGTGCTAGAGCAGACCGTACCCTTTACAATGAGCAGTTCTTC; clone_size: .; v_call: TRBV20-1; d_call: .; cdr3_length: 15; j_call: TRBJ2-1
cdr3_aa: CASSTIYEQYF; cdr3_nt: TGTGCCAGCAGCACAATCTACGAGCAGTACTTC; clone_size: few; v_call: TRBV12-3/TRBV12-4; d_call: .; cdr3_length: 11; j_call: TRBJ2-7
cdr3_aa: CASTPEGRGRDNEQFF; cdr3_nt: TGTGCCAGCACCCCGGAGGGGAGGGGGCGCGACAATGAGCAGTTCTTC; clone_size: .; v_call: TRBV12-3/TRBV12-4; d_call: .; cdr3_length: 16; j_call: TRBJ2-1
cdr3_aa: CASSWLAGGTYEQYF; cdr3_nt: TGTGCCAGCAGCTGGCTAGCGGGAGGGACCTACGAGCAGTACTTC; clone_size: few; v_call: TRBV11-2; d_call: TRBD2; cdr3_length: 15; j_call: TRBJ2-7
cdr3_aa: CSARGQGWSPLHF; cdr3_nt: TGCAGTGCCCGAGGACAGGGTTGGTCACCCCTCCACTTT; clone_size: .; v_call: TRBV20-1; d_call: TRBD1; cdr3_length: 13; j_call: TRBJ1-6
cdr3_aa: CASSSRSGRGEKLFF; cdr3_nt: TGTGCCAGCAGCTCACGATCCGGGAGGGGGGAAAAACTGTTTTTT; clone_size: many; v_call: TRBV7-2; d_call: .; cdr3_length: 15; j_call: TRBJ1-4
cdr3_aa: CASGIPDGAEKLFF; cdr3_nt: TGTGCCAGCGGCATCCCGGACGGTGCTGAAAAACTGTTTTTT; clone_size: .; v_call: TRBV28; d_call: .; cdr3_length: 14; j_call: TRBJ1-4
cdr3_aa: CASTPGPPGVGTDTQYF; cdr3_nt: TGTGCCAGCACCCCGGGGCCCCCGGGAGTGGGCACAGATACGCAGTATTTT; clone_size: .; v_call: TRBV7-4; d_call: .; cdr3_length: 17; j_call: TRBJ2-3
cdr3_aa: CASSRNLEGLNYGYTF; cdr3_nt: TGTGCCAGTAGCCGTAATTTGGAGGGTCTCAACTATGGCTACACCTTC; clone_size: few; v_call: TRBV19; d_call: .; cdr3_length: 16; j_call: TRBJ1-2
cdr3_aa: CSARYRSGEAFF; cdr3_nt: TGCAGTGCTAGATACCGAAGCGGTGAAGCTTTCTTT; clone_size: .; v_call: TRBV20-1; d_call: .; cdr3_length: 12; j_call: TRBJ1-1
cdr3_aa: CASSSGSTDTQYF; cdr3_nt: TGTGCCAGCAGTTCCGGGAGCACAGATACGCAGTATTTT; clone_size: many; v_call: TRBV28; d_call: .; cdr3_length: 13; j_call: TRBJ2-3
cdr3_aa: CASSEARTGNQPQHF; cdr3_nt: TGTGCCAGCAGTGAAGCGCGCACAGGCAATCAGCCCCAGCATTTT; clone_size: .; v_call: TRBV6-1; d_call: .; cdr3_length: 15; j_call: TRBJ1-5
cdr3_aa: CASSPEYKRDTQYF; cdr3_nt: TGTGCCAGTAGTCCCGAGTATAAACGAGATACGCAGTATTTT; clone_size: few; v_call: TRBV19; d_call: .; cdr3_length: 14; j_call: TRBJ2-3
cdr3_aa: CASSSGLRRKEQFF; cdr3_nt: TGTGCCAGCAGCTCGGGACTACGACGCAAGGAGCAGTTCTTC; clone_size: .; v_call: TRBV27; d_call: TRBD2; cdr3_length: 14; j_call: TRBJ2-1
cdr3_aa: CASSPFREGQLEQYF; cdr3_nt: TGTGCCAGCAGCCCCTTCCGGGAGGGCCAGCTCGAGCAGTACTTC; clone_size: many; v_call: TRBV7-2; d_call: TRBD2; cdr3_length: 15; j_call: TRBJ2-7
cdr3_aa: CASSIRAVTDTQYF; cdr3_nt: TGTGCCAGTAGTATAAGAGCGGTAACAGATACGCAGTATTTT; clone_size: once; v_call: TRBV19; d_call: .; cdr3_length: 14; j_call: TRBJ2-3
cdr3_aa: CASSLGTSGMAETQYF; cdr3_nt: TGTGCCAGCAGCCTGGGGACTAGCGGTATGGCAGAGACCCAGTACTTC; clone_size: .; v_call: TRBV4-2; d_call: TRBD2; cdr3_length: 16; j_call: TRBJ2-5
cdr3_aa: CATTKDGQPQHF; cdr3_nt: TGTGCCACCACGAAAGATGGGCAGCCCCAGCATTTT; clone_size: .; v_call: TRBV24-1; d_call: .; cdr3_length: 12; j_call: TRBJ1-5
cdr3_aa: CASSPSWGLASYEQYF; cdr3_nt: TGTGCCAGCAGTCCCTCCTGGGGACTAGCGTCCTACGAGCAGTACTTC; clone_size: few; v_call: TRBV27; d_call: TRBD2; cdr3_length: 16; j_call: TRBJ2-7
cdr3_aa: CASSFGPLGTEAFF; cdr3_nt: TGTGCCAGCAGCTTCGGACCCCTGGGTACTGAAGCTTTCTTT; clone_size: many; v_call: TRBV12-3/TRBV12-4; d_call: .; cdr3_length: 14; j_call: TRBJ1-1
cdr3_aa: CASSIDAVPGQPQHF; cdr3_nt: TGTGCCAGTAGTATAGATGCGGTACCCGGTCAGCCCCAGCATTTT; clone_size: few; v_call: TRBV19; d_call: .; cdr3_length: 15; j_call: TRBJ1-5
cdr3_aa: CASSFGGPGELFF; cdr3_nt: TGTGCCAGCAGTTTCGGGGGACCCGGGGAGCTGTTTTTT; clone_size: few; v_call: TRBV12-3/TRBV12-4; d_call: .; cdr3_length: 13; j_call: TRBJ2-2
cdr3_aa: CASSSQRTGGNSPLHF; cdr3_nt: TGTGCCAGCAGTTCCCAGCGGACAGGGGGCAATTCACCCCTCCACTTT; clone_size: few; v_call: TRBV27; d_call: TRBD1; cdr3_length: 16; j_call: TRBJ1-6
cdr3_aa: CASRIVATNEKLFF; cdr3_nt: TGCGCCAGCAGGATCGTTGCAACTAATGAAAAACTGTTTTTT; clone_size: .; v_call: TRBV5-1; d_call: .; cdr3_length: 14; j_call: TRBJ1-4
cdr3_aa: CASSAQTGPVSPLHF; cdr3_nt: TGTGCCAGTAGTGCCCAGACAGGACCGGTTTCACCCCTCCACTTT; clone_size: .; v_call: TRBV19; d_call: .; cdr3_length: 15; j_call: TRBJ1-6
cdr3_aa: CASSQLPYVVNSPLHF; cdr3_nt: TGTGCCAGCAGCCAACTTCCCTATGTCGTCAATTCACCCCTCCACTTT; clone_size: .; v_call: TRBV4-2; d_call: .; cdr3_length: 16; j_call: TRBJ1-6
cdr3_aa: CASSLGGIGGSPLHF; cdr3_nt: TGTGCCAGCAGCCTCGGGGGGATTGGGGGTTCACCCCTCCACTTT; clone_size: .; v_call: TRBV7-2; d_call: .; cdr3_length: 15; j_call: TRBJ1-6
cdr3_aa: CASSGRPGQGGSPLHF; cdr3_nt: TGTGCCAGCAGCGGAAGACCGGGACAGGGTGGTTCACCCCTCCACTTT; clone_size: .; v_call: TRBV4-2; d_call: TRBD1; cdr3_length: 16; j_call: TRBJ1-6
cdr3_aa: CASSKLAGDTDTQYF; cdr3_nt: TGTGCCAGCAGCAAACTAGCGGGGGACACAGATACGCAGTATTTT; clone_size: many; v_call: TRBV7-2; d_call: TRBD2; cdr3_length: 15; j_call: TRBJ2-3
cdr3_aa: CASSGGTGASETQYF; cdr3_nt: TGTGCCAGCAGCGGGGGGACAGGGGCATCAGAGACCCAGTACTTC; clone_size: few; v_call: TRBV7-2; d_call: TRBD1; cdr3_length: 15; j_call: TRBJ2-5
cdr3_aa: CASSLGTSGSQEQFF; cdr3_nt: TGTGCCAGCAGTTTGGGGACTAGCGGGAGCCAAGAGCAGTTCTTC; clone_size: .; v_call: TRBV12-3/TRBV12-4; d_call: TRBD2; cdr3_length: 15; j_call: TRBJ2-1
cdr3_aa: CASSSTQVRRANVLTF; cdr3_nt: TGTGCCAGCAGCTCAACACAGGTCCGGAGGGCCAACGTCCTGACTTTC; clone_size: few; v_call: TRBV7-9; d_call: .; cdr3_length: 16; j_call: TRBJ2-6
cdr3_aa: CASRLSYRGEYNEQFF; cdr3_nt: TGTGCCAGCAGGTTATCTTACAGGGGGGAATACAATGAGCAGTTCTTC; clone_size: .; v_call: TRBV11-2; d_call: TRBD1; cdr3_length: 16; j_call: TRBJ2-1
cdr3_aa: CASSVGTTPQQFF; cdr3_nt: TGTGCCAGCAGCGTTGGGACTACACCTCAGCAGTTCTTC; clone_size: once; v_call: TRBV9; d_call: TRBD2; cdr3_length: 13; j_call: TRBJ2-1
cdr3_aa: CASSQESPGGEAFF; cdr3_nt: TGCGCCAGCAGCCAAGAATCCCCCGGAGGAGAAGCTTTCTTT; clone_size: .; v_call: TRBV4-1; d_call: .; cdr3_length: 14; j_call: TRBJ1-1
cdr3_aa: CASSLLTGEGQPQHF; cdr3_nt: TGTGCCAGCAGTCTTTTGACAGGTGAAGGTCAGCCCCAGCATTTT; clone_size: few; v_call: TRBV28; d_call: .; cdr3_length: 15; j_call: TRBJ1-5
cdr3_aa: CASSPGKGGSTEAFF; cdr3_nt: TGCGCCAGCAGCCCGGGGAAGGGAGGCAGCACTGAAGCTTTCTTT; clone_size: .; v_call: TRBV5-1; d_call: .; cdr3_length: 15; j_call: TRBJ1-1
cdr3_aa: CASSPSRRETQYF; cdr3_nt: TGTGCCAGCTCACCATCCAGACGAGAGACCCAGTACTTC; clone_size: .; v_call: TRBV18; d_call: .; cdr3_length: 13; j_call: TRBJ2-5